Following are 2 T cell receptor beta chains from one sample sequenced in a study of blood T cell repertoires in COVID-19. Libraries were prepared by immunoSEQ multiplex PCR; TCRdb keeps only in-frame clonotypes and omits some of them. The sample has over 250,000 clones, roughly 80% seen once. The sample was PBMCs or T cells enriched from blood (not recorded which). Every receptor here comes from a man aged 40-49 years who had been exposed to COVID-19.

This chain's CDR3 is CASTMPGQGRIRYGYTF. The CDR3 coding sequence is TGTGCCAGTACCATGCCGGGACAGGGGCGCATTAGGTATGGCTACACCTTC. V usage is TRBV19 and J usage is TRBJ1-2; 10 nucleotides agree with TRBD1. The CDR3 extends over 17 amino acids. Germline-derived CDR1 and CDR2 are LNHDA and SQIVND (reference sequence). Germline trimming cut 7 bases from V and 5 bases from J; bases unmatched to any gene: 16.

This clone was detected only once. The chain combines TRBV13 with TRBJ2-1; D is possibly TRBD2 (5 bases). The length of the CDR3 is 17 residues. V shed 5 bases and J shed 6 bases, with 23 bases lying between them. The V gene's germline CDR1 is PRHDT and CDR2 FYEKMQ (reference sequence). In DNA form, the CDR3 reads TGTGCCAGCAGCCGTCTGTCCGGTTCTGTGGGGAGCAATGAGCAGTTCTTC. Its protein is CASSRLSGSVGSNEQFF.